This T cell receptor beta chain was obtained from a study of beta chain features in type 1 diabetes. On the study more broadly: Cell yields, gender and age were comparable in patients and healthy donors. Study results and caveats: Lower insertion and higher deletion counts appeared at VDJ junctions in type 1 diabetes patients.

A few counts support this clone. Antigen specificity is unknown. TCRB transcripts that were expressed got sequenced, as all of the isolated RNA had been reverse transcribed. Produced via immunoSEQ multiplex PCR; TCRdb's table is partial and in-frame only. The sample lists about 340,000 clones; 7% to 9% were seen once. This sequence was found in a woman between 18 and 30 years old in good health. Source material: central memory CD4+ T cells from blood.

The CDR3 DNA follows: TGTGCCAGCAGCTTAGGCGGCTCGCAGGCTCAAGAGACCCAGTACTTC. Translating it yields CASSLGGSQAQETQYF. This chain uses TRBV7-2 with TRBJ2-5; D is ambiguous. The CDR3 loop spans 16 amino acids. V was pared by 1 base and J by 2 bases, with 14 bases between. CDR1 is SGHTA and CDR2 is FQGNSA in the germline V gene.